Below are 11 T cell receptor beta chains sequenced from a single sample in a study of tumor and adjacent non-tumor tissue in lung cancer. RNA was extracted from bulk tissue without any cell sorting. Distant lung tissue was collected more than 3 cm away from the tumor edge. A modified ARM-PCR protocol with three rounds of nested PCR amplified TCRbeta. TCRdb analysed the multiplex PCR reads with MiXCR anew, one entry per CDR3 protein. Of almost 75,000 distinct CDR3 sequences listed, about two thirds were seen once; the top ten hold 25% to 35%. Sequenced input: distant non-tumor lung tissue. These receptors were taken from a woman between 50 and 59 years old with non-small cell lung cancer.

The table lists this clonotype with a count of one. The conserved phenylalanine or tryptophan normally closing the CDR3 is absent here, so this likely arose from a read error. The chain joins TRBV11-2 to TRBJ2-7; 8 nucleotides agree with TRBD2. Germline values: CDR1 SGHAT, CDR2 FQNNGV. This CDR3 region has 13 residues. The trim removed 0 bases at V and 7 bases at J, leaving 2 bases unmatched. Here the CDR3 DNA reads TGTGCCAGCAGCTTAGAGTCGGGGGGGGAGCAGTACCTC. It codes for CASSLESGGEQYL.

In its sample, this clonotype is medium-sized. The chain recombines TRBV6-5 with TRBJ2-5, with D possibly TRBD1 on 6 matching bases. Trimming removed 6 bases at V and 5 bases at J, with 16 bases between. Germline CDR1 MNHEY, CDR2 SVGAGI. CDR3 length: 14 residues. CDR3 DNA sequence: TGTGCCAGCAGGGAATCTCATACAGGGGAGACCCAGTACTTC. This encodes CASRESHTGETQYF.

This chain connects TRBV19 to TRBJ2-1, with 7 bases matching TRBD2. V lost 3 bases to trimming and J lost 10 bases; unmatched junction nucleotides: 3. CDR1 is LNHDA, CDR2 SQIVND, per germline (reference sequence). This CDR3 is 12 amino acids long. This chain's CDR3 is CASSIWGGEQFF. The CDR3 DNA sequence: TGTGCCAGTAGTATTTGGGGAGGGGAGCAGTTCTTC. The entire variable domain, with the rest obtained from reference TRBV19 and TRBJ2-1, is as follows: DGGITQSPKYLFRKEGQNVTLSCEQNLNHDAMYWYRQDPGQGLRLIYYSQIVNDFQKGDIAEGYSVSREKKESFPLTVTSAQKNPTAFYLCASSIWGGEQFFGPGTRLTVL.

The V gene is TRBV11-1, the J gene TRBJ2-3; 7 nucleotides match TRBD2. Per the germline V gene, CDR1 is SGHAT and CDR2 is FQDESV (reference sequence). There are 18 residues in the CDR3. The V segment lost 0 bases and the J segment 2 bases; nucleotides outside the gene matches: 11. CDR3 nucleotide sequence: TGTGCCAGCAGCTTAGCTGTTCAGGTGGGGAGGGCCACAGATACGCAGTATTTT. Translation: CASSLAVQVGRATDTQYF. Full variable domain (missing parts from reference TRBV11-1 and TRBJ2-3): EAEVAQSPRYKITEKSQAVAFWCDPISGHATLYWYRQILGQGPELLVQFQDESVVDDSQLPKDRFSAERLKGVDSTLKIQPAELGDSAMYLCASSLAVQVGRATDTQYFGPGTRLTVL.

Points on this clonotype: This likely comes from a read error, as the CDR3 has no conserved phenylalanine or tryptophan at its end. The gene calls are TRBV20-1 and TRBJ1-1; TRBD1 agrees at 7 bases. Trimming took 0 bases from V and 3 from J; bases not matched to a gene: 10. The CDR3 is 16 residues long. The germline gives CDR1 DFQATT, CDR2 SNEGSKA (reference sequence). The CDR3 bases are TGCAGTGCTAGAGATCAAGGGACAGAGGTGGACACTGAAGCTTTCATT. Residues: CSARDQGTEVDTEAFI.

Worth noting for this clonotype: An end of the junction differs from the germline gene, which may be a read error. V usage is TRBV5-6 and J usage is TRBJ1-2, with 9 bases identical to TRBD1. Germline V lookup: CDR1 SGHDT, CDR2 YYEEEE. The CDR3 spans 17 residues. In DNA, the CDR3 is TGTGTCAGCAGCATGACCGGGACAGGGCGATCTAACTATGGCTACACCTTC. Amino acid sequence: CVSSMTGTGRSNYGYTF.

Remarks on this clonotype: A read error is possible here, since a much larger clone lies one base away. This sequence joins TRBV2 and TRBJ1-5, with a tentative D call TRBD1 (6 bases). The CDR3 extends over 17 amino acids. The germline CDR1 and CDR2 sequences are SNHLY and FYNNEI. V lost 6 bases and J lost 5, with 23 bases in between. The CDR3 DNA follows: TGTGCCAGCAGCCCGTGGGGGGTACAGGGTGGCGATCAGCCCCAGCATTTT. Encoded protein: CASSPWGVQGGDQPQHF.

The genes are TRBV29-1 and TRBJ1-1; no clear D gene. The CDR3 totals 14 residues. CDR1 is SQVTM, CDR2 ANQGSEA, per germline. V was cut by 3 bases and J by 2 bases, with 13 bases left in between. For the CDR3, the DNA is TGCAGCGTTGAGAGACGGACTGTTAACACTGAAGCTTTCTTT. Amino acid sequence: CSVERRTVNTEAFF.

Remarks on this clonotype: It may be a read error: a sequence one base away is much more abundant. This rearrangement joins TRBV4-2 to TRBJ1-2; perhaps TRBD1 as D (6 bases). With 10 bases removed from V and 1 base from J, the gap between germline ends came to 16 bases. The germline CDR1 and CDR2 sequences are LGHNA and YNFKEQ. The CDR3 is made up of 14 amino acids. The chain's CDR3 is CANNQGGLNYGYTF. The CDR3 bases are TGTGCCAACAACCAAGGGGGGCTTAACTATGGCTACACCTTC.

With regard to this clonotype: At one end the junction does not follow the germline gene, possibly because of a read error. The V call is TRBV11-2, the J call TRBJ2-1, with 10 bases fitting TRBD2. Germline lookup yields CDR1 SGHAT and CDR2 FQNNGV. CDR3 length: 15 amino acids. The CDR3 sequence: CASSLELAGYDEHFF. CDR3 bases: TGTGCCAGCAGCTTAGAACTAGCGGGGTACGATGAGCACTTCTTC.

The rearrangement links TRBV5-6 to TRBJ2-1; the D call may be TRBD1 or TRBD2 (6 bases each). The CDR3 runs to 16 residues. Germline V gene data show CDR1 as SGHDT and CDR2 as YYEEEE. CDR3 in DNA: TGTGTCAACAGCTTGGAGGGGGGATGCAGAACTGGTGAGCAGTTCTTC. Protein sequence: CVNSLEGGCRTGEQFF.